The 11 T cell receptor beta chains below were found in one sample sequenced in a study of T cells in Graves' hyperthyroidism and ophthalmopathy. Amplified regions were TCR beta CDR3 sequences from RNA transcripts. The TCR CDR3 was amplified in a first-round RT-PCR using the HTBI primer set. TCRdb called the multiplex PCR reads again in MiXCR, with one record for every CDR3 protein. The sample lists 400,000 to 550,000 distinct CDR3 sequences; over 13% were seen once. Material for sequencing was blood. Receptor source: a woman aged 18-29 years with Graves' hyperthyroidism.

This clonotype came up many times. The V and J genes are TRBV5-5 and TRBJ2-1, with TRBD2 matching over 7 bases. From germline, CDR1 is SGHKS and CDR2 YYEKEE (reference sequence). J lost 2 bases, V lost 0 bases, and 5 bases had no gene match. CDR3 size: 16 residues. CDR3 nucleotides: TGTGCCAGCAGCTTGGTGGGAGGGCCGCCCTACAATGAGCAGTTCTTC. This encodes CASSLVGGPPYNEQFF.

This clonotype was found many times. CDR3 nucleotide sequence: TGCAGCGTTGATTCTCGATCGGGGGAGGAGAGCACCGGGGAGCTGTTTTTT. Its translation is CSVDSRSGEESTGELFF. The chain has TRBV29-1 and TRBJ2-2; maybe TRBD2 (6 bases). Germline CDR1 and CDR2: SQVTM and ANQGSEA. Trimming shortened V by 3 bases and J by 4 bases, and 21 bases separated the two germline ends. The CDR3 runs to 17 residues.

The rearrangement uses TRBV2 and TRBJ1-3; tentative D call: TRBD1 (5 bases). The CDR3 has 13 amino acids. Trimming cost V 5 bases and J 8 bases, with 13 bases left between them. Germline assignment: CDR1 SNHLY and CDR2 FYNNEI. The CDR3 nucleotides read TGTGCCAGCAGTTTAGTCCAGGGAGACACCATATATTTT. This codes for CASSLVQGDTIYF. The full variable domain, completed using reference TRBV2 and TRBJ1-3, is EPEVTQTPSHQVTQMGQEVILRCVPISNHLYFYWYRQILGQKVEFLVSFYNNEISEKSEIFDDQFSVERPDGSNFTLKIRSTKLEDSAMYFCASSLVQGDTIYFGEGSWLTVV.

The gene calls are TRBV7-9 and TRBJ1-2, with no clear D. Germline V gene sequence: CDR1 SEHNR, CDR2 FQNEAQ (reference sequence). The CDR3 totals 13 residues. V was clipped by 4 bases and J by 8 bases, with 14 bases between them. The CDR3 region is CASSSPVSWGYTF. CDR3 nucleotide sequence: TGTGCCAGCAGCTCCCCGGTTTCTTGGGGCTACACCTTC.

This clonotype was found many times. This rearrangement joins TRBV7-9 to TRBJ2-7; 9 bases fit TRBD2. This CDR3 spans 14 amino acids. From germline, CDR1 is SEHNR and CDR2 FQNEAQ (reference sequence). The J segment lost 7 bases and the V segment lost 10 bases, leaving 14 bases of the junction unmatched. CDR3 loop: CANGWGAGGGEQYF. CDR3 DNA: TGTGCCAACGGGTGGGGAGCGGGAGGAGGAGAGCAGTACTTC.

This clonotype appeared many times. A read error may account for a junction end that differs from germline. CDR3 residues: CASSLVMNTEAFF. CDR3 nucleotide sequence: TGTGCCAGCAGCTTAGTCATGAACACTGAAGCTTTCTTT. J is TRBJ1-1 and V is TRBV5-1; D not resolved. The CDR3 is 13 amino acids. Germline loops: CDR1 SGHRS, CDR2 YFSETQ.

This clonotype was observed a handful of times. The chain employs TRBV7-3 and TRBJ1-1; D possibly corresponds to TRBD1 (6 bases). The CDR3 has 15 residues. V shed 2 bases and J shed 4 bases, with 14 bases lying between them. The germline CDR1 and CDR2 sequences are SGHTA and FQGTGA. The CDR3 DNA is TGTGCCAGCAGCTTATCCGGGGGCGGGGGCACTGAAGCTTTCTTT. Translating it yields CASSLSGGGGTEAFF.

The J gene is TRBJ2-2, the V gene TRBV24-1; 9 bases agree with TRBD1. CDR3 length: 15 residues. The germline V gene encodes CDR1 KGHDR and CDR2 SFDVKD. J lost 5 bases, V lost 6 bases, and 6 bases had no gene match. In DNA, the CDR3 is TGTGCCACCAGTCAGTGGGACAGGGATACCGGGGAGCTGTTTTTT. Translation gives CATSQWDRDTGELFF.

This clonotype was recorded many times. DNA of the CDR3: TGTGCCAGCAGAGATCGGGAGGCTGGAAAAATCACCGGGGAGCTGTTTTTT. It encodes CASRDREAGKITGELFF. V and J are TRBV5-5 and TRBJ2-2, with 7 bases that match TRBD2. CDR3 length: 17 amino acids. The V gene end was trimmed by 5 bases and the J gene end by 4 bases; junction bases not matched to a gene: 14. Germline values: CDR1 SGHKS, CDR2 YYEKEE (reference sequence).

The rearrangement uses TRBV5-6 and TRBJ1-2; D ambiguous. This CDR3 is built from 12 residues. V lost 5 bases, J lost 4 bases, and 9 bases lay in between. Germline V gene data show CDR1 as SGHDT and CDR2 as YYEEEE. The CDR3 DNA is TGTGCCAGCAGTGGCAGAATCTATGGCTACACCTTC. Translation: CASSGRIYGYTF.

In its sample, this clonotype was seen many times. J is TRBJ1-2 and V is TRBV7-9; D gene ambiguous. Germline assignment: CDR1 SEHNR and CDR2 FQNEAQ (reference sequence). The CDR3 loop spans 13 amino acids. V lost 5 bases to trimming and J lost 4 bases, with 11 bases between them. The CDR3 DNA sequence: TGTGCCAGCAGCCCGGGCCGTCCCTATGGCTACACCTTC. Translating gives CASSPGRPYGYTF.